This T cell receptor beta chain was sequenced during a study of cytomegalovirus exposure and HLA in healthy donors. The primer mix had 60 Vbeta and 13 Jbeta primers. The data were produced by immunoSEQ multiplex PCR, yet TCRdb's version contains in-frame clones alone and is incomplete. The sample contains under 150,000 clones, 76% of which appear only once. Germline-derived CDR1 and CDR2 are KGHSH and LQKENI. V was pared by 0 bases and J by 2 bases, with 1 base of the junction left unmatched. The CDR3 is 16 amino acids. This chain connects TRBV18 to TRBJ1-3, with 10 bases lining up with TRBD1. Sequenced: PBMCs. This clonotype originated in a female donor in good health and CMV-seropositive. The CDR3 sequence: CASSPPGQGTGNTIYF. CDR3 DNA sequence: TGTGCCAGCTCACCACCGGGACAGGGGACTGGAAACACCATATATTTT.